The 5 T cell receptor beta chains reported below all come from one sample, sequenced in a study of blood T cell repertoires in COVID-19 (dated by TCRdb to 2020 to 2022). Library preparation used the immunoSEQ multiplex PCR assay. The clones in this table, taken by TCRdb from immuneACCESS, are in-frame only. Not every clone is retained; where verified, under half of the shortfall comes from an unresolved V gene, and the cause of the rest is unknown. The sample table holds 270,000 or so clones, of which roughly 86% were seen once. The leading ten clones occupy approximately 10% of the sample. What was sequenced was peripheral blood. The receptor source for this set is a man aged 40-55 years with active or convalescent COVID-19.

This sequence joins TRBV7-3 and TRBJ1-3; TRBD1 matches at 8 bases. From germline, CDR1 is SGHTA and CDR2 FQGTGA. Germline trimming cut 5 bases from V and 4 bases from J; bases unmatched to any gene: 7. CDR3 length: 15 amino acids. CDR3 region: CASSPQGAQGNTIYF. The CDR3 bases are TGTGCCAGCAGCCCCCAGGGGGCCCAAGGAAACACCATATATTTT.

V usage is TRBV13 and J usage is TRBJ1-2; D unresolved. The V gene lost 0 bases and the J gene lost 0 bases, with 2 bases spanning the gap. From germline, CDR1 is PRHDT and CDR2 FYEKMQ (reference sequence). The CDR3 has 13 residues. CDR3 sequence reads: CASSLGTNYGYTF. For the CDR3, the DNA is TGTGCCAGCAGCTTAGGCACTAACTATGGCTACACCTTC.

The chain combines TRBV9 with TRBJ2-7; TRBD2 might be the D (5 bases). The germline V gene encodes CDR1 SGDLS and CDR2 YYNGEE. CDR3 length equals 14 residues. Trimming cost V 0 bases and J 2 bases, with 9 bases left between them. The CDR3 is CASSVESGTYEQYF. The DNA of the CDR3 is TGTGCCAGCAGCGTAGAGTCGGGGACCTACGAGCAGTACTTC.

This clone has just a few counts. The chain recombines TRBV11-2 with TRBJ1-2; 10 bases agree with TRBD1. In germline, CDR1 is SGHAT, CDR2 FQNNGV. This CDR3 has 15 residues. The ends lost 3 bases at V and 8 bases at J; junction bases unmatched: 9. The CDR3 region is CASSLGQGTLLGYTF. The CDR3 DNA sequence: TGTGCCAGCAGCTTGGGACAGGGGACGTTGTTGGGCTACACCTTC.

CDR3 DNA: TGTGCCAGTATTTCGTCGTCCGGGGGATATAGCAATCAGCCCCAGCATTTT. Protein product: CASISSSGGYSNQPQHF. The chain carries TRBV19 and TRBJ1-5; D might be TRBD1 (5 bases). Germline V gene data show CDR1 as LNHDA and CDR2 as SQIVND (reference sequence). This CDR3 has 17 residues. Trimming removed 7 bases at V and 0 bases at J, with 19 bases between.